These T cell receptor beta chains were read from a single sample in a study of blood T cell repertoires in COVID-19. Measured with immunoSEQ multiplex PCR; TCRdb has only the in-frame clones, and not every one. The sample consists of around 250,000 clones, more than 85% of them appearing once. What was sequenced was peripheral blood. These receptors originate from a woman aged 70-85 years with active or convalescent COVID-19. CDR3s include the opening cysteine and the closing phenylalanine or tryptophan. The D gene is left open where the match is weak. Clone size is given for some rows only: seen once, a few or many times, or a class if the clone is expanded.

>NA|16|TRBV6-5|NA|TRBJ1-4
TGTGCCAGCAGTTACCCGCAGGGCCCAACTAATGAAAAACTGTTTTTT
CASSYPQGPTNEKLFF
>NA|13|TRBV7-2|NA|TRBJ2-7
TGTGCCAGCAGCTTATTAGGGGTAGCAGGGGAGTACTTC
CASSLLGVAGEYF
>NA|16|TRBV30|NA|TRBJ1-5
TGTGCCTGGAGTGTAAAGCGGGGAGGCGGCAATCAGCCCCAGCATTTT
CAWSVKRGGGNQPQHF
>NA|12|TRBV18|NA|TRBJ1-2
TGTGCCAGCTCCGTCGCGGACTATGGCTACACCTTC
CASSVADYGYTF
>TRBD2|14|TRBV27|NA|TRBJ2-7
TGTGCCAGCAGTTCCCGGGGCGGGGGAGGCGAGCAGTACTTC
CASSSRGGGGEQYF
>NA|15|TRBV2|NA|TRBJ1-1
TGTGCCAGCAGTAAGACAAGGGGGGGAGACACTGAAGCTTTCTTT
CASSKTRGGDTEAFF
>TRBD1|18|TRBV28|NA|TRBJ2-4
TGTGCCAGCAGTTTACCGGGACAGGGGGCCCTTCGGGGGAACATTCAGTACTTC
CASSLPGQGALRGNIQYF
>NA|16|TRBV15|few|TRBJ2-2
TGTGCCACCAAGGCGAAATTGCAGGCGAACACCGGGGAGCTGTTTTTT
CATKAKLQANTGELFF
>NA|11|TRBV6-5|NA|TRBJ1-1
TGTGCCAGCAGCCCGGGGAAAGGGGCTTTCTTT
CASSPGKGAFF
>TRBD1|13|TRBV2|NA|TRBJ1-1
TGTGCCAGCAGTAACAGGGGGCAAACTGAAGCTTTCTTT
CASSNRGQTEAFF
>TRBD1|15|TRBV4-3|NA|TRBJ1-6
TGCGCCAGCAGCCAAGGAGTAGGGGGCGGTTCACCCCTCCACTTT
CASSQGVGGGSPLHF
>NA|14|TRBV28|NA|TRBJ1-2
TGTGCCAGCAGTTTGGGGGCTCAAAACTATGGCTACACCTTC
CASSLGAQNYGYTF
>NA|15|TRBV11-3|NA|TRBJ1-1
TGTGCCAGCAGCCCAGGGAAAGTCAGGGACACTGAAGCTTTCTTT
CASSPGKVRDTEAFF
>TRBD2|15|TRBV12-5|NA|TRBJ2-2
TGTGCTAGTGTAGCCCTCACGGGGGGCACCGGGGAGCTGTTTTTT
CASVALTGGTGELFF
>NA|11|TRBV12-3/TRBV12-4|NA|TRBJ1-1
TGTGCCAGCAGTTCGGAGGGAGGCGCTTTCTTT
CASSSEGGAFF
>TRBD2|16|TRBV4-2|NA|TRBJ2-5
TGTGCCAGCAGCCAAGATCGTAGCGGGGGGGCCATAGCCCAGTACTTC
CASSQDRSGGAIAQYF
>NA|16|TRBV29-1|once|TRBJ1-1
TGCAGCGTCAATGGGGGGGCGGCCATGGGAGACACTGAAGCTTTCTTT
CSVNGGAAMGDTEAFF
>NA|12|TRBV12-3/TRBV12-4|NA|TRBJ2-7
TGTGCCAGCCAGGGGTCCAGCTACGAGCAGTACTTC
CASQGSSYEQYF